The 7 T cell receptor beta chains presented below share a single source sample, sequenced in a study of low-dose radiotherapy and immunotherapy resistance in tumors. The time point here: after trial treatment. Noted treatment: LDRT plus nivolumab, ipilimumab, low-dose cyclophosphamide and aspirin (RACIN trial). Covering alpha and beta chains, TRAV- and TRBV-specific primers were used for the first-strand cDNA. The TCRs were subjected to amplification over around 18 PCR cycles employing a constant-region primer in conjunction with a V-primer adapter. Each CDR3 protein gets one entry after TCRdb re-called the reads with MiXCR. The profile covers tens of thousands of distinct CDR3 sequences, with less than 20% appearing a single time and approximately 1.5% taken by the ten largest. The source material was PBMCs, sampled after low-dose radiotherapy plus immunotherapy. The receptors shown here come from a male donor with prostate cancer.

This clonotype has more than one count but fewer than ten. The CDR3 is CASSLEGLASDTQYF. The CDR3 DNA follows: TGTGCCAGCAGCCTAGAGGGACTAGCGTCAGATACGCAGTATTTT. The chain uses TRBV7-2 and TRBJ2-3, with 10 nucleotides matching TRBD2. Germline assignment: CDR1 SGHTA and CDR2 FQGNSA. This CDR3 is built from 15 residues. The junction had 6 bases not matched to a gene; V was cut back by 5 bases and J by 4 bases.

This clonotype came up a few times. A read error is the likely source, as a far larger clone sits one nucleotide away. J is TRBJ2-7 and V is TRBV11-2, with D perhaps matching TRBD1 (6 bases). The CDR3 totals 17 residues. With 6 bases removed from V and 7 bases from J, the gap between germline ends came to 28 bases. Germline-derived CDR1 and CDR2 are SGHAT and FQNNGV. The CDR3 nucleotides are TGTGCCAGCAGGCCTCCCTCGAGTGGGCGGACAGAGAATGAGCAGTACTTC. Amino acids: CASRPPSSGRTENEQYF. Together with reference TRBV11-2 and TRBJ2-7, the CDR3 gives the full variable domain: EAGVAQSPRYKIIEKRQSVAFWCNPISGHATLYWYQQILGQGPKLLIQFQNNGVVDDSQLPKDRFSAERLKGVDSTLKIQPAKLEDSAVYLCASRPPSSGRTENEQYFGPGTRLTVT.

Ten or more counts support this clonotype. Since no conserved phenylalanine or tryptophan closes the CDR3, a read error is the likely cause. No DNA is shown, since the ends of the CDR3 on it are uncertain; the CDR3 is the one TCRdb lists. V gene TRBV10-3 combines with J gene TRBJ2-7; TRBD2 is the table's D call, not checked against the DNA. Termini included, the CDR3 measures 8 amino acids. Germline V CDR1 and CDR2: ENHRY, SYGVKD. CDR3 protein: CAISDGAR.

The chain joins TRBV18 to TRBJ2-7; unclear D gene. The length of the CDR3 is 14 residues. V was clipped by 1 base and J by 1 base, with 8 bases between them. The V gene's germline CDR1 is KGHSH and CDR2 LQKENI. The CDR3 is CASSPQGQSYEQYF. In nucleotides, the CDR3 is TGTGCCAGCTCACCACAGGGCCAGTCCTACGAGCAGTACTTC.

In this sample, this clonotype turned up many times. The chain links TRBV7-7 to TRBJ2-5, with 13 bases lining up with TRBD2. The length of the CDR3 is 15 residues. Trimming removed 4 bases from V and 4 bases from J; junction bases left unmatched: 3. Germline CDR1 is SSHAT and CDR2 is FNYEAQ (reference sequence). CDR3 region: CASSSGLAGIETQYF. The CDR3 DNA reads TGTGCCAGCAGCTCGGGACTAGCGGGAATAGAGACCCAGTACTTC.

This clonotype was observed many times. The gene calls are TRBV5-1 and TRBJ2-7; D may correspond to TRBD1 or TRBD2 (6 bases each). The CDR3 is made up of 12 amino acids. Germline V gives CDR1 SGHRS, CDR2 YFSETQ. The ends were cut back, 7 bases at V and 6 bases at J, with 14 bases in the middle. In DNA, the CDR3 is TGCGCCAGCGCTGGAGGGGGTTCCGAGCAGTACTTC. It specifies CASAGGGSEQYF.

Regarding this clonotype: A much larger clone differs from this one at a single base, so this may be a read error. The V call is TRBV4-1, the J call TRBJ2-7; D is uncertain. The germline V gene has CDR1 MGHRA and CDR2 YSYEKL. The CDR3 totals 17 residues. V lost 0 bases and J lost 7, with 22 bases in between. The CDR3 loop reads CASSQDHPSESFREQYF. CDR3 DNA: TGCGCCAGCAGCCAAGATCATCCCAGCGAGAGTTTTCGGGAGCAGTACTTC.